This paragraph covers one T cell receptor beta chain sequence. The data were obtained in a study of blood T cell repertoires in COVID-19. For the study at large: Sample material is recorded as cDNA or gDNA derived from T cells, B-cell-depleted T cells, or PBMCs.

Using immunoSEQ multiplex PCR, the repertoire was profiled, and TCRdb retains in-frame clones only, with some absent. The table shows 200,000 to 300,000 clones, with 85% to 90% occurring only once. This receptor was identified in a woman aged 40 to 50 with acute or convalescent COVID-19. Sequences were obtained from peripheral blood.

The chain's CDR3 is CAIGQGTNTEAFF. DNA of the CDR3: TGCGCCATAGGTCAGGGGACCAACACTGAAGCTTTCTTT. The rearrangement links TRBV10-2 to TRBJ1-1; the D gene is possibly TRBD1 (6 bases). The V and J ends lost 10 bases and 2 bases respectively, with 14 bases between them. The CDR3 loop spans 13 amino acids. The germline V gene encodes CDR1 WSHSY and CDR2 SAAADI.